A selection of T cell receptor beta chains follows, all from one sample in a study of T-cell reconstitution after alpha-beta-depleted transplantation in children. TCRdb called the PCR reads again in MiXCR, with one record for every CDR3 protein. The table lists some 840,000 distinct CDR3 sequences, under 20% of them singletons. This specimen consisted of PBMCs, mostly from graft donor cells, obtained 360 days after TCRalphabeta/CD19-depleted stem cell transplant. The receptors were sampled from a male patient aged 10-17 years who had a stem cell transplant for acute lymphoblastic leukemia, so the T cells may come from the graft donor. CDR3s include the opening cysteine and the closing phenylalanine or tryptophan. A D gene is named only where the DNA matches it firmly. Clone size appears in some rows only: once, few, many, or a class for an expanded clone.

v_gene: TRBV18
abundance: many
d_gene: -
j_gene: TRBJ2-7
CDR3nt: TGTGCCAGCTCACCACGACGAATCGCCTACGAGCAGTACTTC
CDR3aa: CASSPRRIAYEQYF

v_gene: TRBV5-1
abundance: many
d_gene: -
j_gene: TRBJ2-2
CDR3nt: TGTGCCAGCAGCTTAGTCGACACCGGGGAGCTGTTTTTT
CDR3aa: CASSLVDTGELFF

v_gene: TRBV7-2
abundance: few
d_gene: TRBD1
j_gene: TRBJ1-1
CDR3nt: TGTGCCAGCACCCTGGGACAGTTGAACACTGAAGCTTTCTTT
CDR3aa: CASTLGQLNTEAFF

v_gene: TRBV7-2
abundance: -
d_gene: TRBD2
j_gene: TRBJ2-3
CDR3nt: TGTGCCAGCAGCTTTAGCGGGATGTTAAGCACAGATACGCAGTATTTT
CDR3aa: CASSFSGMLSTDTQYF

v_gene: TRBV6-5
abundance: many
d_gene: -
j_gene: TRBJ2-1
CDR3nt: TGTGCCAGCAGAAGTTACAATGAGCAGTTCTTC
CDR3aa: CASRSYNEQFF

v_gene: TRBV7-3
abundance: -
d_gene: -
j_gene: TRBJ2-7
CDR3nt: TGTGCCAGCAGCCCTGGGTATAAGACCTACGAGCAGTACTTC
CDR3aa: CASSPGYKTYEQYF

v_gene: TRBV6-1
abundance: few
d_gene: TRBD2
j_gene: TRBJ2-5
CDR3nt: TGTGCCAGCAGGCACGAACTTGGACTAGCGGGAGGGCTTGGAGAGACCCAGTACTTC
CDR3aa: CASRHELGLAGGLGETQYF

v_gene: TRBV3-1
abundance: few
d_gene: TRBD1
j_gene: TRBJ2-7
CDR3nt: TGTGCCAGCAGCCAGGGGGACAGGGGTGAGTTAGAGCAGTACTTC
CDR3aa: CASSQGDRGELEQYF

v_gene: TRBV12-3/TRBV12-4
abundance: many
d_gene: TRBD1
j_gene: TRBJ2-7
CDR3nt: TGTGCCAGCACCTCGACAGGGTCCTACGAGCAGTACTTC
CDR3aa: CASTSTGSYEQYF

v_gene: TRBV15
abundance: few
d_gene: -
j_gene: TRBJ1-3
CDR3nt: TGTGCCACCAGCAGGGAAAACTCTGGAAACACCATATATTTT
CDR3aa: CATSRENSGNTIYF

v_gene: TRBV27
abundance: -
d_gene: -
j_gene: TRBJ2-7
CDR3nt: TGTGCCAGCACCTTAGCAGGGGACTCCTACGAGCAGTACTTC
CDR3aa: CASTLAGDSYEQYF

v_gene: TRBV4-1
abundance: few
d_gene: TRBD2
j_gene: TRBJ2-2
CDR3nt: TGCGCCAGCAGCCAGGGTCTCGGGAGGACTCGGGCCGGGGAGCTGTTTTTT
CDR3aa: CASSQGLGRTRAGELFF

v_gene: TRBV12-3/TRBV12-4
abundance: few
d_gene: -
j_gene: TRBJ2-3
CDR3nt: TGTGCCAGCAGTTTAACGGTGAATACGCAGTATTTT
CDR3aa: CASSLTVNTQYF

v_gene: TRBV12-3/TRBV12-4
abundance: once
d_gene: TRBD1
j_gene: TRBJ2-5
CDR3nt: TGTGCCAGCACCAAGGACAGGGTGAGGGAGACCCAGTACTTC
CDR3aa: CASTKDRVRETQYF

v_gene: TRBV5-1
abundance: -
d_gene: -
j_gene: TRBJ1-1
CDR3nt: TGCGCCAGCAGCTTCCCCGGAGTTGACACTGAAGCTTTCTTT
CDR3aa: CASSFPGVDTEAFF

v_gene: TRBV5-1
abundance: many
d_gene: -
j_gene: TRBJ2-1
CDR3nt: TGTGCCAGCAGTGCCGGACTCTACAATGAGCAGTTCTTC
CDR3aa: CASSAGLYNEQFF

v_gene: TRBV28
abundance: -
d_gene: -
j_gene: TRBJ2-5
CDR3nt: TGTGCCAGCGCGGTATTAGTGGAGACCCAGTACTTC
CDR3aa: CASAVLVETQYF

v_gene: TRBV29-1
abundance: -
d_gene: TRBD2
j_gene: TRBJ2-1
CDR3nt: TGCAGCGTTCGATATGCGGGAGTCAACAATGAGCAGTTCTTC
CDR3aa: CSVRYAGVNNEQFF

v_gene: TRBV29-1
abundance: many
d_gene: -
j_gene: TRBJ2-1
CDR3nt: TGCAGCGTTGATCCTAATACTGCCAACAATGAGCAGTTCTTC
CDR3aa: CSVDPNTANNEQFF

v_gene: TRBV21-1
abundance: few
d_gene: -
j_gene: TRBJ2-7
CDR3nt: TGTGCCAGCCCCATGGCAGGTCGATACTACGAGCAGTACTTC
CDR3aa: CASPMAGRYYEQYF